Presented here are 7 T cell receptor beta chains from one specimen sequenced in a study of blood T cell repertoires in COVID-19. TCRdb's copy holds only in-frame clones and misses some; the assay was immunoSEQ multiplex PCR. The sample has about 200,000 clones; around 90% are singletons. The sequenced material came from peripheral blood. The receptors here all came from a middle-aged man with acute or convalescent COVID-19.

This chain joins TRBV12-3 or TRBV12-4 and TRBJ2-1; TRBD1 matches at 9 bases. The CDR3 has 13 residues. The J segment lost 7 bases and the V segment lost 6 bases, leaving 4 bases of the junction unmatched. CDR3 protein: CASSSGTGNEQFF. In nucleotides, the CDR3 is TGTGCCAGCAGCTCCGGGACAGGGAATGAGCAGTTCTTC.

The J gene is TRBJ2-5, the V gene TRBV19, with D possibly TRBD2 on 7 matching bases. Germline V gene lookup returns CDR1 LNHDA and CDR2 SQIVND (reference sequence). V lost 5 bases to trimming and J lost 7 bases, with 23 bases between them. CDR3 length equals 16 residues. This CDR3 is CASSPRGGPQAGTQYF. CDR3 nucleotide sequence: TGTGCCAGTAGTCCAAGGGGGGGGCCCCAAGCCGGGACCCAGTACTTC.

The J gene is TRBJ1-5, the V gene TRBV15, with a weak D call TRBD1 (6 bases). The CDR3 runs 15 residues. Germline CDR1 and CDR2: LNHNV and YYDKDF (reference sequence). Trimming took off 2 bases at V and 3 bases at J, with 11 bases between the two ends. DNA for the CDR3: TGTGCCACCAGCAGATTCCGGGACAACAATCAGCCCCAGCATTTT. This encodes CATSRFRDNNQPQHF.

The genes are TRBV27 and TRBJ1-1; TRBD1 agrees at 7 bases. CDR3 length equals 17 residues. Per germline, CDR1 MNHEY and CDR2 SMNVEV (reference sequence). V was pared by 6 bases and J by 6 bases, with 19 bases of the junction left unmatched. CDR3: CASSDLSDREVLAEAFF. CDR3 bases: TGTGCCAGCAGCGACCTGTCTGACAGGGAGGTTCTGGCTGAAGCTTTCTTT.

V gene TRBV2 combines with J gene TRBJ1-1; D is unclear. The CDR3 is 13 residues long. Deletions cut 8 bases from V and 0 bases from J, with 10 bases between. Per the germline V gene, CDR1 is SNHLY and CDR2 is FYNNEI. In DNA form, the CDR3 reads TGTGCCAGCCGGGGAGATATGAACACTGAAGCTTTCTTT. Protein sequence: CASRGDMNTEAFF.

The gene calls are TRBV10-3 and TRBJ2-3; maybe TRBD2 (7 bases). The CDR3 runs 14 residues. Germline CDR1 and CDR2: ENHRY and SYGVKD. Trimming stripped 4 bases from V and 6 bases from J, with 14 bases between. The CDR3 is CAISVGGTIDTQYF. For the CDR3, the DNA is TGTGCCATCAGTGTAGGGGGGACTATCGATACGCAGTATTTT.

This chain uses TRBV12-3 or TRBV12-4 with TRBJ2-7; no reliable D call. The CDR3 is 12 residues long. V was clipped by 2 bases and J by 6 bases, with 8 bases between them. The CDR3 coding sequence is TGTGCCAGCAGTTTAAACTCCCCCGAGCAGTACTTC. It yields the protein CASSLNSPEQYF.